This entry features one T cell receptor (beta chain) sequence. Its antigen is undetermined. The data derive from a study of T cells after yellow fever vaccination. TCRdb reprocessed the 5' RACE reads with MiXCR, giving one entry per CDR3 protein. This table holds 500,000 to 650,000 distinct CDR3 sequences, about a sixth found once. V lost 5 bases and J lost 3, with 10 bases in between. The CDR3 runs 13 residues. Study-wide findings and caveats: Once the booster was given, most primary-vaccination clones reappeared, at over 95% for CD4 and over 75% for CD8.

The genes are TRBV12-3 or TRBV12-4 and TRBJ1-1, with D unclear. Here the sequenced sample was PBMCs, taken 5 to 6 days after the first yellow fever vaccination. This TCR derives from a man aged 18 to 29 who received the YFV17D yellow fever vaccine. CDR3 bases: TGTGCCAGCAGTCTTAGACCCCACACTGAAGCTTTCTTT. Residues: CASSLRPHTEAFF.